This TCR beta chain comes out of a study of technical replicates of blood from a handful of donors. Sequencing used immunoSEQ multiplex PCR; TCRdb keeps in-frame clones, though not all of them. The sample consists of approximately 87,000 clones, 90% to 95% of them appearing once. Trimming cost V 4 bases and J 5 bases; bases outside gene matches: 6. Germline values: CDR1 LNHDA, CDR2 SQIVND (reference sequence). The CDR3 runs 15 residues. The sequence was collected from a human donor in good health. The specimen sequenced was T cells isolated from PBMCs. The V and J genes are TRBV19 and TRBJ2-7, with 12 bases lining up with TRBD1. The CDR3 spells CASSSPGQGANEQYF. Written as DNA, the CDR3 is TGTGCCAGTAGTAGCCCGGGACAGGGGGCCAACGAGCAGTACTTC.